The clone carrying this TCR beta chain was counted between two and nine times. The sample comes from a study of neoadjuvant anti-PD-1 for oral cavity cancer. Across the study: Patients mostly received three to four biweekly nivolumab doses at 3 mg/kg before surgery. Non-progressing patients received a fourth nivolumab dose near day 43, then surgery on days 50-56.

Analysis of PBMCs was direct, with no culture step. The germline V and J ends were trimmed by 0 bases and 2 bases, with 11 bases remaining between them. Germline lookup yields CDR1 SGHNT and CDR2 YYREEE (reference sequence). This CDR3 has 15 residues. TCRdb's copy holds only in-frame clones and misses some; the assay was immunoSEQ multiplex PCR. This table holds tens of thousands of clones, approximately 79% found once. The input for sequencing was PBMCs, taken before nivolumab (anti-PD-1) treatment. The chain combines TRBV5-4 with TRBJ1-2; TRBD1 might be the D (6 bases). The receptor comes from a person aged 35-79 years with oral cavity squamous cell carcinoma. This CDR3 reads CASSLAGAQNYGYTF. The CDR3 region has the DNA TGTGCCAGCAGCTTGGCAGGGGCGCAAAACTATGGCTACACCTTC.